This T cell receptor (beta chain) was obtained from a study of cytomegalovirus exposure and HLA in healthy donors (dated by TCRdb to about 2017). Notes on the research overall: In an earlier analysis of around 540 of the donors, 250 to 350 Gb of sequence data and 117 million unique TCR beta sequences from 150 million to 200 million T cells were reported. Because of strong linkage in the cohort, four to six DR-DQ haplotypes were treated as single units for association and clustering. To predict cytomegalovirus infection status, the study combined high-throughput TCR immunosequencing, statistical association of individual TCRs with disease status, and machine learning. Donor age, sex, ethnicity and CMV serostatus were compiled alongside the repertoire data. Class I and class II HLA loci were covered by the typing at four-digit resolution. A later analysis re-analyzed previously published TCR beta repertoires from about 730 donors and added high-resolution HLA genotyping to study TCR occurrence patterns. The study profiled the T cell repertoires of some 610 subjects by immunosequencing and related them to cytomegalovirus serostatus. A later genetic analysis used genome-wide SNP genotypes for about three fifths of the 666 donors, treating that subset as a discovery cohort. About 300 gigabases of sequencing data and approximately 85 million unique TCR sequences were included in an early release covering 550 to 800 HLA-typed donors. Every discovery cohort repertoire had been produced on one sequencing platform. The genetic ancestry cluster associated with self-reported Caucasian donors included 65% to 90% of the approximately 430 genotyped donors. Rather than drawing on any new phenotypic data, the later analysis identified candidate immune exposures from TCR beta sequences and the way those sequences occurred across donors. Along with the approximately 650-subject first cohort, a separate validation cohort of over a hundred different subjects was used. Across some 400 genotyped donors of the cohort, an average of approximately 200,000 unique TCR beta nucleotide sequences per donor were sequenced, and roughly 17% of those sequences were non-productive. In an earlier analysis of over 550 of the donors, high-throughput TCR beta sequencing was used to judge whether each TCR beta V gene segment behaved as functional or pseudogenic. The study aimed to test whether signatures of past pathogen exposure could be identified by cataloging public T cell receptors. Typing coverage differed by locus: A, B, C, DRB1 and DQB1 were typed in roughly 620-630 donors, DQA1 in 522, DPA1 in approximately 610, and DPB1 in 472.

Study-wide conclusions, independent of this receptor: The only immune exposure information available for the cohort was CMV serostatus. In an earlier analysis of 587 of the donors, most TCR beta V segments were observed in productive rearrangements about 87% or about 30% of the time, broadly matching IMGT annotations. In the study, 150 to 200 TCR beta chains were listed as associated with cytomegalovirus. Because HLA typing was missing for some donors at each locus, association tests included only the typed subset. A few of the identified cytomegalovirus-associated TCR beta chains were confirmed in vitro to be specific for cytomegalovirus antigens. The authors suggested that the approach could potentially be extended to other disease states and immunological phenotypes. Compared with the approximately 600-donor mean, donors in an Asian-associated ancestry cluster had fewer N-insertions in productive TCRs, according to a later genetic analysis. A later analysis found that most CMV-associated TCR beta chains appeared HLA-restricted, with HLA associations seemingly driven largely by CMV exposure. In a later genetic analysis, a missense DCLRE1C variant was associated with V-gene and J-gene trimming of TCR beta chains, and the association was replicated in an independent cohort. When HLA alleles, especially DR and DQ, strongly co-occurred, TCR associations were difficult to assign to individual alleles. A further reported finding was that TCR beta sequences accurately predicted the HLA-A and HLA-B alleles for most subjects in the first cohort. In a later analysis, TCR association rates were found to vary across HLA loci, with the most associated TCRs seen for DRB1 alleles and the fewest for HLA-C alleles. Some IMGT-functional V segments, including TRBV6-2 and TRBV6-3, could not be told apart with the 87-base-pair reads, so those segments were excluded. Because counts were too low, some 17 rarely observed V segments, including chromosome 9 orphons, were excluded from the earlier analysis of some 540 of the donors. At a false discovery rate of 0.05, a later analysis linked some 18,000 TCR beta sequences to specific HLA alleles. In a later analysis, HLA-associated TCR beta chains showed more clonal expansion and lower generation probabilities than non-associated chains that were equally common. In this cohort, only TCR beta chains were sequenced, and detectable features were limited by the absence of alpha or paired-chain data. Presence/absence analyses assumed roughly uniform sequencing depth across donors, an assumption that may not hold. Linkage disequilibrium might explain the correlated functional status among segregating V segments, but an unknown experimental factor could not be excluded. The classifier was reported to diagnose cytomegalovirus status with high specificity and sensitivity in both the original cohort and the validation cohort. The sequencing pipeline was judged likely to have produced a cluster of highly shared sequence variants as a technical artifact. Several of the top co-occurrence clusters appeared to be linked to parvovirus B19, influenza, CMV and Epstein-Barr virus, according to a later analysis. While some public TCRs were present in many individuals, most TCR sequences turned up only very rarely across donors.

Libraries were made using the immunoSEQ multiplex PCR assay. For the multiplex PCR, a mixture combining 60 forward primers for TCR Vbeta segments and 13 reverse primers for TCR Jbeta segments was used. The CDR3 region of rearranged TCR beta genes was amplified from genomic DNA with a multiplex PCR assay. Amplified TCR beta libraries were sequenced as 87-base-pair reads on the Illumina HiSeq System. The authors' pipeline ran thus. In a later analysis, some 80 million unique TCR beta chains were counted across the 666 repertoires, and roughly 11 million of these chains were shared by at least two donors. A nearest-neighbor algorithm error-corrected the raw reads and collapsed the reads into unique sequences, merging closely related sequences to remove PCR and sequencing errors. Alignment of CDR3 sequences to IMGT reference sequences was used to assign V, D and J gene segments. For a sequence to be retained, a match of at least six nucleotides to both a V gene segment and a J gene segment was required. Rearrangements were classified as productive when the CDR3 lacked stop codons and remained in frame with V and J, and all other rearrangements were classified as non-productive. CDR3 was defined according to IMGT convention as the region running from the second conserved V-encoded cysteine to the conserved J-encoded phenylalanine. Sequences without an unambiguous match to a single V gene segment were excluded from the earlier analysis of approximately 560 of the donors. In an earlier analysis of about 590 of the donors, a V segment was called functional when productive rearrangements were above 56.7%, and segregating when the standard deviation between donors exceeded 5%. A statistical classification framework was built for diagnosing cytomegalovirus status from the catalog of TCR beta chain sequences. A later analysis assigned V and J genes by comparing TCR nucleotide sequences with IMGT/GENE-DB human TR gene sequences. A later analysis assigned CDR3 sequences and most-parsimonious VDJ recombination scenarios with the TCRdist pipeline. In a later analysis, every TCR beta chain was defined by the combination of its CDR3 amino acid sequence and its V-gene family, and reads without a unique V-gene family were dropped. A later analysis removed 592 highly shared, low-generation-probability nucleotide sequences to deal with suspected cross-contamination and a sequencing artifact. In a later analysis, a clonal expansion index for each public chain was calculated from normalized within-repertoire ranks of inferred template counts. In a later analysis, generation probabilities were computed with a VDJ recombination model fitted to out-of-frame rearrangements, and the resulting probabilities were checked against IGoR. A later analysis scored TCR-TCR, TCR-HLA and TCR-CMV co-occurrence with hypergeometric tests, applying a repertoire-size bias correction to TCR pairs. In a later analysis, false discovery rates were estimated by permuting HLA or CMV assignments 20 times. In a later analysis, co-occurring TCRs were grouped using DBSCAN, with TCRdist sequence similarity added in when clustering inside HLA-allele-positive subsets. Co-occurrence clustering excluded repertoires with fewer than 30,000 or more than 120,000 public chains, plus five with anomalous nucleotide sharing. TCRdb limited this immuneACCESS table to in-frame rearrangements with V and J called. A share of clones is missing; checked studies link under half to unresolved V genes, and the rest is unexplained. V and J calls and clone size are copied from that table; D and trimming were computed from the DNA. The sample table contains some 180,000 clones; only one count was recorded for around 83% of them. Around 1.6% of the sample rests with the top ten.

V is pared back by 3 bases and J by 3 bases, with 8 bases lying between the germline termini. The germline V gene encodes CDR1 SQVTM and CDR2 ANQGSEA. Taken from cysteine to phenylalanine, the CDR3 has 12 residues. Left in the record is the CDR3 DNA by itself, 36 bases read in frame from the first base. The cohort was made up of approximately 670 healthy bone marrow donors. All cohort members were sampled while nominally healthy, although unrecorded immune exposures were likely present. The donor tested CMV seropositive, placing the donor among the 289 seropositive members of the cohort. A peripheral blood sample was provided by each donor, and peripheral blood mononuclear cells were used for TCR beta sequencing. The Qiagen DNeasy Blood Extraction Kit was used to extract genomic DNA from the blood cell samples. This clone occurred a few times. It lacks a known antigen. The record has no base qualities; no much larger clone is one base away.

The source is a man in his forties in good health and CMV-seropositive. Sequencing was performed on PBMCs. Rearrangement joined TRBV29-1 to TRBJ1-1; possibly the D gene is TRBD1, per 5 matching bases. The bases read TGCAGCGTTGAGGGGGGGTACACTGAAGCTTTCTTT. The encoded protein is CSVEGGYTEAFF.